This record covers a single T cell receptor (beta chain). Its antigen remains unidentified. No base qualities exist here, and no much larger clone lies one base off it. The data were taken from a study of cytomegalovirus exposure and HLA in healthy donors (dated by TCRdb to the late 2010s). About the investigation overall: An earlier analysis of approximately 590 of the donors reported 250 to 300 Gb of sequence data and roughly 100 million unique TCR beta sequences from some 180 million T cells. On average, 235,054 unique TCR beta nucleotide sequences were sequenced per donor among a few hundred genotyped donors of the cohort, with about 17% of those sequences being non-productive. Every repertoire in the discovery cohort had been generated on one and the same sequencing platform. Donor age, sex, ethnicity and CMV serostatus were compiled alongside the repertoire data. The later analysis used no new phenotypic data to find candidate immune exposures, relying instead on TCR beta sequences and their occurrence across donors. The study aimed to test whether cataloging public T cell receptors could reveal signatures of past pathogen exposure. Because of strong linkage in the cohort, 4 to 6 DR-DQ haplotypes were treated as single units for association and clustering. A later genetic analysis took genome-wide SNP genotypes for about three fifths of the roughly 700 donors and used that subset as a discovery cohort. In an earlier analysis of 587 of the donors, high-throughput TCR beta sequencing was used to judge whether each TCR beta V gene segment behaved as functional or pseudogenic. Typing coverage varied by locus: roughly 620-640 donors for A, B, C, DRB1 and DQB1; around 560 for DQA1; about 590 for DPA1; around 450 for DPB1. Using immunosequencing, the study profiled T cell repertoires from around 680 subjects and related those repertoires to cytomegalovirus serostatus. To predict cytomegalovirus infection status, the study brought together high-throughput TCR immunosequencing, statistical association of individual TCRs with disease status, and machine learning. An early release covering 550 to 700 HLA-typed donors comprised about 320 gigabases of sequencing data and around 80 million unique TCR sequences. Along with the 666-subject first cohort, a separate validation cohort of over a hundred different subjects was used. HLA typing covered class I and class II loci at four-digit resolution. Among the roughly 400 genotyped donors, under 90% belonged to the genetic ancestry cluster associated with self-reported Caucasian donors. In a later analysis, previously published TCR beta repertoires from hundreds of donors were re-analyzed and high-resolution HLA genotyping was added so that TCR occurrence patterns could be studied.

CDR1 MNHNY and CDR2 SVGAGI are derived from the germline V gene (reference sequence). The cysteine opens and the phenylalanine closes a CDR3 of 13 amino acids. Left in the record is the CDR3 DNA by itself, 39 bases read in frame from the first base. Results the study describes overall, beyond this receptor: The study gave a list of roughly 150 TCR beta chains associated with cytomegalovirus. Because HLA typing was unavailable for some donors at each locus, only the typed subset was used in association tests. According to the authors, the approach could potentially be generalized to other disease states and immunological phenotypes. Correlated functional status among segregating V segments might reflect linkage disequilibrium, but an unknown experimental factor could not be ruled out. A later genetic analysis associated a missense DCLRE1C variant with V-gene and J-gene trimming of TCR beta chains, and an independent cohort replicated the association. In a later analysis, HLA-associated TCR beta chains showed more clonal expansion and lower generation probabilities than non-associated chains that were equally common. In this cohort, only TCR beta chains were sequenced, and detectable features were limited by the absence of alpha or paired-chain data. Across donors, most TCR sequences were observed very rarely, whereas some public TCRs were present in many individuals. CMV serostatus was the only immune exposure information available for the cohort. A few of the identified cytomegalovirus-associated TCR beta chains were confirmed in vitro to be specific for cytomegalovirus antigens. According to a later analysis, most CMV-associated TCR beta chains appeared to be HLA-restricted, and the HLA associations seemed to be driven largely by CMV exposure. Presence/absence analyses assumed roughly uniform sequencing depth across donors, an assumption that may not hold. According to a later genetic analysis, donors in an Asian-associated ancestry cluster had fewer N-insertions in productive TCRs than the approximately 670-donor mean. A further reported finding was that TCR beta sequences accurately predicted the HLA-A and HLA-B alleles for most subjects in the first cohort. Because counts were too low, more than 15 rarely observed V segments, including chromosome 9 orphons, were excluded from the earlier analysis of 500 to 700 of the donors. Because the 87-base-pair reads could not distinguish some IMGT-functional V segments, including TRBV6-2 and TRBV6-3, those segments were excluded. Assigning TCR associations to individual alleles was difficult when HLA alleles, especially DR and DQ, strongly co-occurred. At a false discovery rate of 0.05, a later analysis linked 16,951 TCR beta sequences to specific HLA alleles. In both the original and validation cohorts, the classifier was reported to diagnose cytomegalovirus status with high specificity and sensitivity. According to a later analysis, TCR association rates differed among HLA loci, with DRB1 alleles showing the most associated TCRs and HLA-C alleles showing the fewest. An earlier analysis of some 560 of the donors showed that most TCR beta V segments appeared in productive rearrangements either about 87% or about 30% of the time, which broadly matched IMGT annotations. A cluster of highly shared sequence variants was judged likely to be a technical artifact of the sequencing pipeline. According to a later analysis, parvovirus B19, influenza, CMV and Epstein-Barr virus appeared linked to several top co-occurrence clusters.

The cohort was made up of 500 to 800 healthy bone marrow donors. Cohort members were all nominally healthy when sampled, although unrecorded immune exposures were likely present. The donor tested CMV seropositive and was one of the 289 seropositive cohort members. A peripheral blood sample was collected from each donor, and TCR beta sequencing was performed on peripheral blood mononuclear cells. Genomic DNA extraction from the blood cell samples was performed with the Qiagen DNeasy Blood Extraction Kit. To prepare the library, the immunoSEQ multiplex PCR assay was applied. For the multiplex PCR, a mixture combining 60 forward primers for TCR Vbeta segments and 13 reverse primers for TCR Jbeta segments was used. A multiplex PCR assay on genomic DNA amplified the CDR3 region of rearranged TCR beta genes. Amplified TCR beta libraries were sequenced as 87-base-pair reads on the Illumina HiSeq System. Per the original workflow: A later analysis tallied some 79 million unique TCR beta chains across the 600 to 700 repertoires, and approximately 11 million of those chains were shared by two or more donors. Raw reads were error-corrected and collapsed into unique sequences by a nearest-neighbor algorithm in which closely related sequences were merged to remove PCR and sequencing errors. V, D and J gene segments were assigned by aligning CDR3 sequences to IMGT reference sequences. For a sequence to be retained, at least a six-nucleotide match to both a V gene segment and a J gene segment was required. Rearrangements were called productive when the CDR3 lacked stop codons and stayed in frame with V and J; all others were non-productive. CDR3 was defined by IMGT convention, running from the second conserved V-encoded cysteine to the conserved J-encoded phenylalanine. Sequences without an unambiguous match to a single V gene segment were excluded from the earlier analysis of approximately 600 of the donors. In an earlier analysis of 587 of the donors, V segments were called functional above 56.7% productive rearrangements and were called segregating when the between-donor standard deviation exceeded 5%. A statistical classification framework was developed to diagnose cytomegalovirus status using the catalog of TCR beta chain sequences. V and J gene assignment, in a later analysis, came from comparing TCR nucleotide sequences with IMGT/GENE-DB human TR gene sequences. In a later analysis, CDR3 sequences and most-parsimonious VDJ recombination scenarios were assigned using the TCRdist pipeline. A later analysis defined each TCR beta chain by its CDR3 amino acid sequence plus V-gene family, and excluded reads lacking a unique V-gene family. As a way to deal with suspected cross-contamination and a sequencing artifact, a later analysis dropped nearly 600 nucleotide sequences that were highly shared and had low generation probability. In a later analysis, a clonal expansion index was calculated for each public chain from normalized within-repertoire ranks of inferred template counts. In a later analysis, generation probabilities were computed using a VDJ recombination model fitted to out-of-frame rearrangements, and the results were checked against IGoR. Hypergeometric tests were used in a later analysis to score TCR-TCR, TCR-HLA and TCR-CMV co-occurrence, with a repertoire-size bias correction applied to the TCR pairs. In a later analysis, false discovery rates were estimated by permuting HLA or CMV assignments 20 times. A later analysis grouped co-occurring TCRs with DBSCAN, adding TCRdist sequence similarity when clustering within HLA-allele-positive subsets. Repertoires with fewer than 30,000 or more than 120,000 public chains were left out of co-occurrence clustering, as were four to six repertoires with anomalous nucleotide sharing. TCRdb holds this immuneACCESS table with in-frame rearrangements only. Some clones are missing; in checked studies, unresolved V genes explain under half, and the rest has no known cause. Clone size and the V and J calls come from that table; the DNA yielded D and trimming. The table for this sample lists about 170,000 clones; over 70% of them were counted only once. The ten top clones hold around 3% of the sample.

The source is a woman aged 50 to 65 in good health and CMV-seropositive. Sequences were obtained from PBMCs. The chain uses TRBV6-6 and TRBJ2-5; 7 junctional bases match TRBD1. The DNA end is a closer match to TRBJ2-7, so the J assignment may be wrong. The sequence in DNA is TGTGCCAGCAGTCACAGGGGCAGCTACGAGCAGTACTTC. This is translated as CASSHRGSYEQYF.